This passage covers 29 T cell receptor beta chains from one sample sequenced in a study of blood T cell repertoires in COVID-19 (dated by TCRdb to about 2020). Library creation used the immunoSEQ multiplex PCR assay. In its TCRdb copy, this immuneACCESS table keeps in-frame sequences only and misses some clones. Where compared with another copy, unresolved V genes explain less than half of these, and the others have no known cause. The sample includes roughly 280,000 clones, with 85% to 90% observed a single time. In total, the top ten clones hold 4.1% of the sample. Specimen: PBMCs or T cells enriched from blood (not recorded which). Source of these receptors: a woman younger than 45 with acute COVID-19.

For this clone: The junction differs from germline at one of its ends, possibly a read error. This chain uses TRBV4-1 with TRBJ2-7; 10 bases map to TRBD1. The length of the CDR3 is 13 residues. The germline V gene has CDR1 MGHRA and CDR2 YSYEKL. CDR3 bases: TGCGCCAGCAGCCAGGGAGACAGGGGGCTCAGGATCTTC. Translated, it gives CASSQGDRGLRIF.

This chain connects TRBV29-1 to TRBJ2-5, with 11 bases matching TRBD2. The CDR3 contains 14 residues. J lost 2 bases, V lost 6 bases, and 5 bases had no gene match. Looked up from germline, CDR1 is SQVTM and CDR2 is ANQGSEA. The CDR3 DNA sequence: TGCAGCGTCCGACTAGCGGGGTTGCAAGAGACCCAGTACTTC. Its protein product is CSVRLAGLQETQYF.

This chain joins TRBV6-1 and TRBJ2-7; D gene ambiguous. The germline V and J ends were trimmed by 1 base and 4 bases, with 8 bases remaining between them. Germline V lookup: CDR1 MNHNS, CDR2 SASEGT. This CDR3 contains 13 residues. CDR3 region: CASSEGVEYEQYF. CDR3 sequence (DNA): TGTGCCAGCAGTGAAGGGGTGGAGTACGAGCAGTACTTC.

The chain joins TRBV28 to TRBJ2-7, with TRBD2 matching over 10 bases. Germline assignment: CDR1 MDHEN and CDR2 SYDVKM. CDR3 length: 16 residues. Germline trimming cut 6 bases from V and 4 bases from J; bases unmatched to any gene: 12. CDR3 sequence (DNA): TGTGCCAGCAGGAGAGAGCTAGCGGGAGTTGCTTACGAGCAGTACTTC. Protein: CASRRELAGVAYEQYF.

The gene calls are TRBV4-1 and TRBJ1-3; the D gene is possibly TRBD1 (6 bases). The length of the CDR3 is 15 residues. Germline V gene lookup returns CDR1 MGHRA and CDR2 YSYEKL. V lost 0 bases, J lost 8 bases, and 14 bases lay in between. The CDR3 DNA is TGCGCCAGCAGCCAAGATCTAGGGACATGGGACACCATATATTTT. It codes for CASSQDLGTWDTIYF.

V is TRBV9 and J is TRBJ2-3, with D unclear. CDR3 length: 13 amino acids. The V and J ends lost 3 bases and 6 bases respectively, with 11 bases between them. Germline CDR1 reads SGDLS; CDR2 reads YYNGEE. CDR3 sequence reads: CASSARPSDTQYF. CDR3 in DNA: TGTGCCAGCAGCGCTAGGCCCTCGGATACGCAGTATTTT.

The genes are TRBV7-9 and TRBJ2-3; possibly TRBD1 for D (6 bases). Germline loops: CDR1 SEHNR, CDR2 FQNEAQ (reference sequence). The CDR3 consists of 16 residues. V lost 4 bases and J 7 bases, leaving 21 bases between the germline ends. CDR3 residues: CASSSLVAGWGHTQYF. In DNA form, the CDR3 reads TGTGCCAGCAGCTCTCTTGTCGCGGGTTGGGGGCATACGCAGTATTTT.

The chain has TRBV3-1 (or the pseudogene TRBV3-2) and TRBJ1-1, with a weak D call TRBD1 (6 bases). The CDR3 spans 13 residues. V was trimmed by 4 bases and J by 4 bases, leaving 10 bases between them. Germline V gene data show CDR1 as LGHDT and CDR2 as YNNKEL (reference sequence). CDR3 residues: CASSPTGSTEAFF. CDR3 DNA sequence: TGTGCCAGCAGCCCCACAGGGTCCACTGAAGCTTTCTTT.

CDR3 sequence: CASSPTGLNTEAFF. The CDR3 region has the DNA TGTGCCAGCAGCCCGACAGGGTTGAACACTGAAGCTTTCTTT. The gene calls are TRBV7-3 and TRBJ1-1, with 7 bases identical to TRBD1. The length of the CDR3 is 14 residues. Germline V gene lookup returns CDR1 SGHTA and CDR2 FQGTGA. The trim removed 5 bases at V and 0 bases at J, leaving 3 bases unmatched. Full variable domain (outside the CDR3, taken from reference TRBV7-3 and TRBJ1-1): GAGVSQTPSNKVTEKGKYVELRCDPISGHTALYWYRQSLGQGPEFLIYFQGTGAADDSGLPNDRFFAVRPEGSVSTLKIQRTERGDSAVYLCASSPTGLNTEAFFGQGTRLTVV.

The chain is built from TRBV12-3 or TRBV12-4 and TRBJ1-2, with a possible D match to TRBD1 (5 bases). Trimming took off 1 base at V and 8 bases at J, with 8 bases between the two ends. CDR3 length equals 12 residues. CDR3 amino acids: CASSLGQKGYTF. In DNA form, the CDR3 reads TGTGCCAGCAGTTTAGGACAGAAGGGCTACACCTTC.

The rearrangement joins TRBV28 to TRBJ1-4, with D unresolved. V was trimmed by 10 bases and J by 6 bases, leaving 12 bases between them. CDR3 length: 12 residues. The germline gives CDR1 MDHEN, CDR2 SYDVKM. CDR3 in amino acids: CATTRVDEKLFF. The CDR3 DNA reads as TGTGCCACAACGAGGGTGGATGAAAAACTGTTTTTT.

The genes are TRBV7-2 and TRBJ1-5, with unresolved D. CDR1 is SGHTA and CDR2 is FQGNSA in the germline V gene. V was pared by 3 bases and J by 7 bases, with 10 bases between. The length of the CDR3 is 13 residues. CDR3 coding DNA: TGTGCCAGCAGCTTCACAGAGTACCAGCCCCAGCATTTT. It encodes CASSFTEYQPQHF.

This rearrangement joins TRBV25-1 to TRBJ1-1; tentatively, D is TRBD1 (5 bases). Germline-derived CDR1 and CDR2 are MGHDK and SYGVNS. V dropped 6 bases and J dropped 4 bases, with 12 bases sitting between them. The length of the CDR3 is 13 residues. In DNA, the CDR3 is TGTGCCAGCAGCCTCCGGGGGGGCACTGAAGCTTTCTTT. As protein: CASSLRGGTEAFF.

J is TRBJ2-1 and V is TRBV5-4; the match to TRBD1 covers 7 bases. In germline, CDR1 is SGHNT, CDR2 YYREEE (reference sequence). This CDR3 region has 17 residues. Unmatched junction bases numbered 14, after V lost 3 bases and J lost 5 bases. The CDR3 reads CASSWSRDSLINNEQFF. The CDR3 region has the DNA TGTGCCAGCAGCTGGTCCCGGGACAGTCTAATAAACAATGAGCAGTTCTTC.

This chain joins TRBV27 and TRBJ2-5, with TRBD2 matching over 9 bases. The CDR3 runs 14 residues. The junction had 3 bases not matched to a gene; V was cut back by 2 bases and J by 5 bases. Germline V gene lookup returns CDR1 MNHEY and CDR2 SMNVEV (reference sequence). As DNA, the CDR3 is TGTGCCAGCAGTTTAGCAGCGGGAGGTGAGACCCAGTACTTC. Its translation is CASSLAAGGETQYF.

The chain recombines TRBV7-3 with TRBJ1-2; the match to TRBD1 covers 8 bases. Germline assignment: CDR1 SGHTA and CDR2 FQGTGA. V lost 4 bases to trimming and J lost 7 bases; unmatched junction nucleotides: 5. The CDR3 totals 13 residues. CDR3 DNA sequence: TGTGCCAGCAGCTCACAGGGGGACGGTGGCTACACCTTC. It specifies CASSSQGDGGYTF.

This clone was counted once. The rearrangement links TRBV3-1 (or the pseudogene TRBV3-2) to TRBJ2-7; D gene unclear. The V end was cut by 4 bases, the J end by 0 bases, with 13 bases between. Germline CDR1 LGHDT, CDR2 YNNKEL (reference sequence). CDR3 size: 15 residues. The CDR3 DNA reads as TGTGCCAGCAGCCGCAGCGTGGCAGTCTCCTACGAGCAGTACTTC. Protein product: CASSRSVAVSYEQYF.

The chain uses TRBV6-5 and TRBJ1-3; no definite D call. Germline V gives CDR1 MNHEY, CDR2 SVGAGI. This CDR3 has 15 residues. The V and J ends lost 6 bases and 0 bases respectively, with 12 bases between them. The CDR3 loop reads CASSPNSNSGNTIYF. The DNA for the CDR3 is TGTGCCAGCAGCCCGAACAGTAACTCTGGAAACACCATATATTTT.

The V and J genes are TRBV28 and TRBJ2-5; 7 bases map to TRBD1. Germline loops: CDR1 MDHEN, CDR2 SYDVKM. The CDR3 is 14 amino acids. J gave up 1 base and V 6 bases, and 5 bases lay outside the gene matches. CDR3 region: CASRQDRVQETQYF. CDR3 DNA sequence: TGTGCCAGCAGACAAGACAGGGTCCAAGAGACCCAGTACTTC.

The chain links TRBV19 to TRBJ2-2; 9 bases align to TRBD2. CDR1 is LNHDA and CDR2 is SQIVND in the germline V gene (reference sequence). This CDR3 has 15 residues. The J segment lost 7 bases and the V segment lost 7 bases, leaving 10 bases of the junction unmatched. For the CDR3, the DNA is TGTGCCAGTAATAGGGCGGGAGGGCCTGGCGGGGAGCTGTTTTTT. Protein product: CASNRAGGPGGELFF.

Here the CDR3 DNA reads TGTGCCGGAGGGGACGTCACTAACTATGGCTACACCTTC. Its protein is CAGGDVTNYGYTF. The rearrangement uses TRBV7-9 and TRBJ1-2; the D gene is possibly TRBD1 (5 bases). The CDR3 is 13 amino acids. Trimming shortened V by 11 bases and J by 0 bases, and 13 bases separated the two germline ends. The germline V gene encodes CDR1 SEHNR and CDR2 FQNEAQ (reference sequence).

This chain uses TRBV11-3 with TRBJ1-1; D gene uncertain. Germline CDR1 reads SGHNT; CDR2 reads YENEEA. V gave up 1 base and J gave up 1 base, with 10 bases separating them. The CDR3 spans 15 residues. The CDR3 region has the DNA TGTGCCAGCAGCTTAGGTTACGGTACGAACACTGAAGCTTTCTTT. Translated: CASSLGYGTNTEAFF. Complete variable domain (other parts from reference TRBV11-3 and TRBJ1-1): EAGVVQSPRYKIIEKKQPVAFWCNPISGHNTLYWYLQNLGQGPELLIRYENEEAVDDSQLPKDRFSAERLKGVDSTLKIQPAELGDSAVYLCASSLGYGTNTEAFFGQGTRLTVV.

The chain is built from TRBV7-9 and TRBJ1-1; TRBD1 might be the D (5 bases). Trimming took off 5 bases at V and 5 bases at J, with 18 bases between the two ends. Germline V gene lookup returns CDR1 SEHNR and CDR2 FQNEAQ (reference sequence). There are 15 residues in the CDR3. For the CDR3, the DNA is TGTGCCAGCAGCAATTTGTTGGGGGGAGGGACTGAAGCTTTCTTT. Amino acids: CASSNLLGGGTEAFF.

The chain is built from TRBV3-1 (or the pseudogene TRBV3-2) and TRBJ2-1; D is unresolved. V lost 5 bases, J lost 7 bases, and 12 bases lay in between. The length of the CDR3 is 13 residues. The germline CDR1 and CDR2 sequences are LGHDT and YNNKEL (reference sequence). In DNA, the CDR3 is TGTGCCAGCAGCGGTACTGAATGGAATGAGCAGTTCTTC. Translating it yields CASSGTEWNEQFF.

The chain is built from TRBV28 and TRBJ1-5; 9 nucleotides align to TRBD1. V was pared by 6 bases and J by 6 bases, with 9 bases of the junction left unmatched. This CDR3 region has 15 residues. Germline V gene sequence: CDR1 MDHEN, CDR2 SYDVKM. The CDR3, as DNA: TGTGCCAGCAGACCCAACAGGGGGCAGTTTCAGCCCCAGCATTTT. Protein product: CASRPNRGQFQPQHF.

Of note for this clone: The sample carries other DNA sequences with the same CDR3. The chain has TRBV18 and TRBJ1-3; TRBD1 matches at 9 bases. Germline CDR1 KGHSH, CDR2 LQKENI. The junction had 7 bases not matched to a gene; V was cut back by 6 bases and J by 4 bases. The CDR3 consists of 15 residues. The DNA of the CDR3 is TGTGCCAGCTCGCCGGGACAGGGAGGCGGAAACACCATATATTTT. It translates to CASSPGQGGGNTIYF.

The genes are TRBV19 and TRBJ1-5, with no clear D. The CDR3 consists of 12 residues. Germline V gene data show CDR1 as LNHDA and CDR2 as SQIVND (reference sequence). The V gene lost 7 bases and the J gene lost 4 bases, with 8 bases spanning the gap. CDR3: CASIAENQPQHF. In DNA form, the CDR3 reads TGTGCCAGTATCGCAGAAAATCAGCCCCAGCATTTT.

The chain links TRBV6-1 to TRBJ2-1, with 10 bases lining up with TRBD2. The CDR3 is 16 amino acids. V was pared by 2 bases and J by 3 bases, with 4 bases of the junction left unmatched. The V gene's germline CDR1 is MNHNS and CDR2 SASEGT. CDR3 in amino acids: CASSESSGSYYNEQFF. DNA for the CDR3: TGTGCCAGCAGTGAATCTAGCGGGAGCTACTACAATGAGCAGTTCTTC.

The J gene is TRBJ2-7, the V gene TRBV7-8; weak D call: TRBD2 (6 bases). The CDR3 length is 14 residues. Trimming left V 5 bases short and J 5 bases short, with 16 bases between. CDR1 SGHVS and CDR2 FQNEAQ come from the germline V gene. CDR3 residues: CASSQRESGNEQYF. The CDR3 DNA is TGTGCCAGCAGCCAACGGGAGTCGGGGAACGAGCAGTACTTC.